These 5 T cell receptor beta chains were all obtained from the same sample, sequenced in a study of blood T cell repertoires in COVID-19. TCRdb's table, derived via immunoSEQ multiplex PCR, lists solely in-frame clones and lacks some. The profile covers approximately 28,000 clones, with around 90% appearing a single time and around 1.7% taken by the ten largest. The sequencing input was peripheral blood. The receptors were gathered from a woman aged 60 to 75 with active COVID-19.

The chain links TRBV5-1 to TRBJ2-6; TRBD1 might be the D (5 bases). The CDR3 totals 15 residues. From germline, CDR1 is SGHRS and CDR2 YFSETQ. V lost 5 bases and J 1 base, leaving 10 bases between the germline ends. The CDR3 DNA is TGCGCCAGCAGGACAGACGGGTCTGGGGCCAACGTCCTGACTTTC. This translates into CASRTDGSGANVLTF.

The genes are TRBV19 and TRBJ2-3; a weak D match, TRBD2 (7 bases). Deletions cut 6 bases from V and 5 bases from J, with 21 bases between. Germline V gene sequence: CDR1 LNHDA, CDR2 SQIVND (reference sequence). The CDR3 has 16 residues. The DNA of the CDR3 is TGTGCCAGTAGCCGACCCGGGGGGCGCGGGATAGATACGCAGTATTTT. Translation: CASSRPGGRGIDTQYF.

In nucleotides, the CDR3 is TGCAGCGTTGGTGACGCCCTTCGGGACTACACCTTC. This sequence encodes CSVGDALRDYTF. The rearrangement joins TRBV29-1 to TRBJ1-2; D gene ambiguous. CDR3 length: 12 amino acids. CDR1 SQVTM and CDR2 ANQGSEA come from the germline V gene. V was trimmed by 4 bases and J by 10 bases, leaving 16 bases between them.

The chain carries TRBV19 and TRBJ2-2; unclear D gene. The CDR3 has 14 residues. Germline loops: CDR1 LNHDA, CDR2 SQIVND (reference sequence). V was shortened by 7 bases and J by 1 base, with 10 bases between the two germline ends. CDR3 loop: CASTSSLNTGELFF. In nucleotides, the CDR3 is TGTGCCAGTACCTCGTCTTTGAACACCGGGGAGCTGTTTTTT.

The CDR3 sequence is CAWSVLAGGREQFF. The CDR3 nucleotides read TGTGCCTGGAGTGTGCTAGCGGGAGGGCGTGAGCAGTTCTTC. The rearrangement links TRBV30 to TRBJ2-1, with TRBD2 identical over 12 bases. This CDR3 contains 14 residues. Germline trimming cut 0 bases from V and 9 bases from J; bases unmatched to any gene: 3. CDR1 and CDR2 (germline): GTSNPN, SVGIG (reference sequence). The full variable domain, with the rest looked up from reference TRBV30 and TRBJ2-1, is SQTIHQWPATLVQPVGSPLSLECTVEGTSNPNLYWYRQAAGRGLQLLFYSVGIGQISSEVPQNLSASRPQDRQFILSSKKLLLSDSGFYLCAWSVLAGGREQFFGPGTRLTVL.